A selection of T cell receptor beta chains follows, all from one sample in a study of response to subunit inactivated influenza vaccine. TCRdb processed the RT-PCR reads anew with MiXCR; each CDR3 protein has one entry. Of 450,000 to 600,000 distinct CDR3 sequences in the sample, under 8.5% were seen once. The input for sequencing was PBMCs from blood, taken around 25 months after vaccination. The receptors were sampled from a man between 45 and 75 years old who received an inactivated influenza vaccine. Both conserved end residues are part of each CDR3. A D gene is named only where the DNA matches it firmly. Clone size appears in some rows only: once, few, many, or a class for an expanded clone.

clone size	V gene	J gene	D gene	CDR3 protein	CDR3 DNA
.	TRBV27	TRBJ2-7	.	CASSLLGLHEQYF	TGTGCCAGCAGTTTACTTGGCCTCCACGAGCAGTACTTC
few	TRBV6-1	TRBJ2-5	.	CASSASKETQYF	TGTGCCAGCAGTGCGTCAAAAGAGACCCAGTACTTC
few	TRBV20-1	TRBJ2-7	.	CSARGQDSPYEQYF	TGCAGTGCTAGAGGACAGGATTCACCCTACGAGCAGTACTTC
.	TRBV30	TRBJ2-4	.	CAWSAWGRRIAKNIQYF	TGTGCCTGGAGTGCCTGGGGGCGGCGAATAGCCAAAAACATTCAGTACTTC
few	TRBV24-1	TRBJ2-5	.	CATSDLPVVPGAGQETQYF	TGTGCCACCAGTGATTTGCCGGTGGTTCCCGGGGCAGGCCAAGAGACCCAGTACTTC
many	TRBV10-3	TRBJ1-4	.	CAISEPGLEDEKLFF	TGTGCCATCAGTGAGCCGGGACTAGAGGATGAAAAACTGTTTTTT
.	TRBV20-1	TRBJ2-2	TRBD1	CSLDRPLDTGELFF	TGCAGTCTGGACAGGCCTTTGGATACCGGGGAGCTGTTTTTT
many	TRBV7-9	TRBJ2-3	.	CASSPLDTQYF	TGTGCCAGCAGCCCTCTAGATACGCAGTATTTT
.	TRBV5-6	TRBJ2-2	.	CASSSDVRQLTGELFF	TGTGCCAGCAGCTCGGACGTTAGACAGCTCACCGGGGAGCTGTTTTTT
.	TRBV12-3/TRBV12-4	TRBJ1-5	TRBD1	CASSFRQGARSQPQHF	TGTGCCAGCAGTTTCCGGCAGGGGGCGCGGAGTCAGCCCCAGCATTTT
few	TRBV7-8	TRBJ1-1	.	CASSLSSGGQGTEAFF	TGTGCCAGCAGCCTGTCGTCGGGGGGCCAGGGCACTGAAGCTTTCTTT
few	TRBV2	TRBJ1-5	.	CASSESLFSNQPQHF	TGTGCCAGCAGTGAAAGTCTGTTTAGCAATCAGCCCCAGCATTTT
few	TRBV10-3	TRBJ1-2	TRBD1	CAAKPGQGAYGYTF	TGTGCCGCAAAACCGGGACAGGGGGCATATGGCTACACCTTC
many	TRBV28	TRBJ1-2	TRBD1	CASSFPGQGHYGYTF	TGTGCCAGCAGTTTTCCGGGACAGGGGCACTATGGCTACACCTTC
.	TRBV12-3/TRBV12-4	TRBJ2-4	.	CASSYGDKNIQYF	TGTGCCAGCAGTTACGGTGACAAAAACATTCAGTACTTC
many	TRBV25-1	TRBJ2-1	TRBD2	CASSAGTKSEQFF	TGTGCCAGCAGTGCCGGGACTAAAAGTGAGCAGTTCTTC
many	TRBV6-1	TRBJ2-3	TRBD1	CASSAQGQGAKRDTQYF	TGTGCCAGCAGTGCCCAGGGACAGGGGGCGAAGAGGGATACGCAGTATTTT
.	TRBV5-1	TRBJ1-2	.	CASSSDRFYGYTF	TGCGCCAGCAGCTCGGACAGATTCTATGGCTACACCTTC
.	TRBV6-6	TRBJ2-3	.	CASSYLEEDTQYF	TGTGCCAGCAGTTACCTGGAAGAAGATACGCAGTATTTT
few	TRBV6-2/TRBV6-3	TRBJ2-7	.	CASSYSLVFGDYEQYF	TGTGCCAGCAGTTACTCGTTAGTTTTCGGGGACTACGAGCAGTACTTC
.	TRBV29-1	TRBJ2-3	.	CSVDPVASEYTDTQYF	TGCAGCGTCGACCCCGTGGCTAGCGAATACACAGATACGCAGTATTTT
few	TRBV27	TRBJ2-1	.	CASSMFDEQFF	TGTGCCAGCAGCATGTTCGATGAGCAGTTCTTC
many	TRBV7-9	TRBJ2-2	TRBD2	CASSPVIAGRTGELFF	TGTGCCAGCAGCCCAGTAATAGCGGGTCGCACCGGGGAGCTGTTTTTT